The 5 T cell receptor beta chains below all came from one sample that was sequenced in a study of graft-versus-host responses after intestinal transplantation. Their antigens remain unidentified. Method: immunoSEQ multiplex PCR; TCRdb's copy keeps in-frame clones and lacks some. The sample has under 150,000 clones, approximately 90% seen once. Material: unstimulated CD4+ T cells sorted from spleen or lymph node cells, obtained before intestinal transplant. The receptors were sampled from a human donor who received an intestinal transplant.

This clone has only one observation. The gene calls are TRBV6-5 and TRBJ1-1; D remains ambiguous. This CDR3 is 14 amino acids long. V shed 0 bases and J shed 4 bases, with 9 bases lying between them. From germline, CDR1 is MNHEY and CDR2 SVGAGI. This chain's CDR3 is CASSYSTGGTEAFF. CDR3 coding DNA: TGTGCCAGCAGTTACTCAACCGGTGGCACTGAAGCTTTCTTT.

DNA of the CDR3: TGCAGCGTTGGACTAGCGAGAGAGACCCAGTACTTC. Protein product: CSVGLARETQYF. V usage is TRBV29-1 and J usage is TRBJ2-5, with 8 positions matching TRBD2. This CDR3 is 12 amino acids long. Trimming took 4 bases from V and 4 from J; bases not matched to a gene: 2. CDR1 SQVTM and CDR2 ANQGSEA come from the germline V gene.

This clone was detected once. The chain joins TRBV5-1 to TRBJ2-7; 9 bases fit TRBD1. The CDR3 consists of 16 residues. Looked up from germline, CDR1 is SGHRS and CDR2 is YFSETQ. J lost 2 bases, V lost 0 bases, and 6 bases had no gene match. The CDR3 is CASSLAGTGFPYEQYF. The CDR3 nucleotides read TGCGCCAGCAGCTTGGCCGGGACAGGGTTCCCCTACGAGCAGTACTTC.

The CDR3 DNA follows: TGTGCCAGCAGCTCGGGACTAGCGGGAGTGACGAGTAATGAGCAGTTCTTC. Translation: CASSSGLAGVTSNEQFF. This rearrangement joins TRBV5-4 to TRBJ2-1; TRBD2 aligns across 14 bases. In germline, CDR1 is SGHNT, CDR2 YYREEE (reference sequence). The CDR3 spans 17 residues. V shed 3 bases and J 7 bases; nucleotides not matched to a gene: 9.

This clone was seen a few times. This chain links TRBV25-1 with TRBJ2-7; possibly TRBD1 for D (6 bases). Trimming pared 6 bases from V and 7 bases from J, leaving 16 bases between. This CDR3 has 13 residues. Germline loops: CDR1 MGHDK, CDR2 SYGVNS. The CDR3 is CASRPGATGEQYF. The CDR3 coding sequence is TGTGCCAGCAGGCCAGGGGCTACAGGGGAGCAGTACTTC.